The 27 T cell receptor beta chains below come from one sample, sequenced in a study of regulatory T cells in long-lasting Graves disease. Sequencing libraries for TCR beta were prepared with iRepertoire HTBI primers and Arm-PCR of CDR3 regions. A single record per CDR3 protein comes from TCRdb applying MiXCR to the multiplex PCR reads. Altogether about 540,000 distinct CDR3 sequences are present, approximately 12% being singletons, with the ten largest covering approximately 9.3%. Indicated time point: newly diagnosed GD, antithyroid drugs for less than 3 months. The TCR library was made from RNA that had been extracted from PBMCs in TRIzol. This sample also appeared in a second study, on T cells in Graves' hyperthyroidism and ophthalmopathy.

The sample consisted of peripheral blood mononuclear cells (PBMCs), taken at new diagnosis, from a patient treated with antithyroid drugs. Receptors were obtained from a young man with Graves disease.

This clonotype was observed many times. This chain uses TRBV29-1 with TRBJ1-2; the D gene is possibly TRBD1 (6 bases). Germline assignment: CDR1 SQVTM and CDR2 ANQGSEA. The CDR3 covers 13 residues. With 7 bases removed from V and 4 bases from J, the gap between germline ends came to 16 bases. CDR3: CSAVEGGPYGYTF. CDR3 in DNA: TGCAGCGCCGTGGAGGGGGGCCCCTATGGCTACACCTTC. Supplemented by reference TRBV29-1 and TRBJ1-2, the full variable domain reads SAVISQKPSRDICQRGTSLTIQCQVDSQVTMMFWYRQQPGQSLTLIATANQGSEATYESGFVIDKFPISRPNLTFSTLTVSNMSPEDSSIYLCSAVEGGPYGYTFGSGTRLTVV.

This clonotype has ten or more counts. The rearrangement joins TRBV5-1 to TRBJ2-5; D could derive from TRBD1 or TRBD2 (5 bases each). Germline-derived CDR1 and CDR2 are SGHRS and YFSETQ. Trimming shortened V by 7 bases and J by 5 bases, and 18 bases separated the two germline ends. The CDR3 runs 14 residues. The CDR3 nucleotides read TGCGCCAGCGGGTCCCAGGGAAGGGAGGAGACCCAGTACTTC. Translated, it gives CASGSQGREETQYF.

The chain recombines TRBV2 with TRBJ2-7; D is possibly TRBD2 (6 bases). Germline V gene sequence: CDR1 SNHLY, CDR2 FYNNEI. The CDR3 spans 12 residues. Trimming left V 8 bases short and J 0 bases short, with 8 bases between. The DNA for the CDR3 is TGTGCCAGCGGCGGGGCCTCCTACGAGCAGTACTTC. Translation gives CASGGASYEQYF.

This clonotype was found a few times. V and J are TRBV20-1 and TRBJ2-1; no reliable D call. The CDR3 extends over 13 amino acids. Germline values: CDR1 DFQATT, CDR2 SNEGSKA (reference sequence). Trimming cost V 0 bases and J 4 bases, with 7 bases left between them. The CDR3, as DNA: TGCAGTGCTAGAGATCAAGGGTACAATGAGCAGTTCTTC. Its translation is CSARDQGYNEQFF.

There are a few counts of this clonotype. The V gene is TRBV27, the J gene TRBJ1-2, with D uncertain. CDR3 size: 12 residues. CDR1 and CDR2 from the germline V gene are MNHEY and SMNVEV (reference sequence). V lost 6 bases, J lost 2 bases, and 7 bases lay in between. For the CDR3, the DNA is TGTGCCAGCAGCGGGGAAAACTATGGCTACACCTTC. Its translation is CASSGENYGYTF.

There are a few counts of this clonotype. The chain recombines TRBV19 with TRBJ1-5; 7 nucleotides agree with TRBD1. This CDR3 spans 18 amino acids. CDR1 and CDR2 from the germline V gene are LNHDA and SQIVND (reference sequence). After removal of 4 bases from V and 0 bases from J, the junction contained 12 bases not matched to a gene. The CDR3 here is CASSSPTGPVYSNQPQHF. The DNA for the CDR3 is TGTGCCAGTAGTAGCCCGACAGGGCCTGTATATAGCAATCAGCCCCAGCATTTT.

This clonotype has more than one count but fewer than ten. V is TRBV14 and J is TRBJ2-7, with D uncertain. This CDR3 is 13 amino acids long. The germline CDR1 and CDR2 sequences are SGHDN and FVKESK. Trimming stripped 0 bases from V and 3 bases from J, with 6 bases between. The CDR3 sequence is CASSQDVLYEQYF. For the CDR3, the DNA is TGTGCCAGCAGCCAAGATGTCCTCTACGAGCAGTACTTC.

This clonotype was seen a few times. The V call is TRBV28, the J call TRBJ1-5; D call uncertain. In germline, CDR1 is MDHEN, CDR2 SYDVKM. Trimming removed 7 bases at V and 3 bases at J, with 16 bases between. The CDR3 has 15 amino acids. The CDR3 loop reads CASNKAGGTNQPQHF. In DNA form, the CDR3 reads TGTGCCAGCAACAAGGCGGGCGGTACCAATCAGCCCCAGCATTTT.

V gene TRBV19 combines with J gene TRBJ2-4; 8 positions match TRBD1. Trimming at V came to 4 bases and at J to 7 bases, leaving 6 bases not matched to a gene. Germline lookup yields CDR1 LNHDA and CDR2 SQIVND (reference sequence). The CDR3 is made up of 14 amino acids. Here the CDR3 DNA reads TGTGCCAGTAGTAGCAGGGGGCGCAATAACATTCAGTACTTC. Translated, it gives CASSSRGRNNIQYF.

This clonotype was detected ten times or more. V and J are TRBV5-1 and TRBJ1-6, with 7 nucleotides matching TRBD1. V shed 3 bases, J shed 7 bases, and the junction held 7 bases outside the gene matches. Germline V gene lookup returns CDR1 SGHRS and CDR2 YFSETQ. The CDR3 spans 15 residues. For the CDR3, the DNA is TGCGCCAGCAGCTCCGCGACAGGGCAGAATTCACCCCTCCACTTT. It encodes CASSSATGQNSPLHF.

Only a few counts were recorded for this clonotype. The conserved final phenylalanine or tryptophan is absent from the CDR3, which likely points to a read error. For the CDR3, the DNA is TGTGCCAGCAGCCCCATACGGGGTTTCGCGGGAGGGCCAGCTACGCAGTATCTT. Translating it yields CASSPIRGFAGGPATQYL. The chain couples TRBV25-1 to TRBJ2-3, with TRBD2 identical over 9 bases. The CDR3 has 18 residues. The germline CDR1 and CDR2 sequences are MGHDK and SYGVNS. J lost 8 bases, V lost 6 bases, and 21 bases had no gene match.

This rearrangement joins TRBV30 to TRBJ2-5, with TRBD1 matching 7 bases. Germline CDR1 GTSNPN, CDR2 SVGIG (reference sequence). Trimming removed 2 bases from V and 10 bases from J; junction bases left unmatched: 10. The CDR3 is 13 residues long. Written as DNA, the CDR3 is TGTGCCTGGAGTACCGACCCAGGGGGAAGCCAGTACTTC. It yields the protein CAWSTDPGGSQYF.

This clonotype has ten or more counts. The chain links TRBV12-3 or TRBV12-4 to TRBJ2-7; D not resolved. Trimming took off 6 bases at V and 1 base at J, with 16 bases between the two ends. The CDR3 sequence is 15 residues long. CDR3 bases: TGTGCCAGCAGCCGCCCCTACGGTACGTCCTACGAGCAGTACTTC. It is translated as CASSRPYGTSYEQYF.

The CDR3 coding sequence is TGTGCCAGCAGCTTATGGGGTAGCGGGAGCCACTACGAGCAGTACTTC. Translating it yields CASSLWGSGSHYEQYF. The chain joins TRBV7-9 to TRBJ2-7; 9 bases map to TRBD2. The CDR3 spans 16 residues. CDR1 SEHNR and CDR2 FQNEAQ come from the germline V gene (reference sequence). J lost 3 bases, V lost 2 bases, and 8 bases had no gene match.

The genes are TRBV30 and TRBJ2-4; TRBD1 matches at 7 bases. CDR1 is GTSNPN and CDR2 is SVGIG in the germline V gene (reference sequence). The V segment lost 3 bases and the J segment 9 bases; nucleotides outside the gene matches: 11. This CDR3 comprises 14 residues. The CDR3 DNA reads as TGTGCCTGGAGACAAAGACAGGGCGTTGGCATTCAGTACTTC. Translated, it gives CAWRQRQGVGIQYF.

This clonotype was counted only a few times. V gene TRBV10-3 combines with J gene TRBJ1-2, with D possibly TRBD1 on 6 matching bases. This CDR3 has 14 residues. Germline loops: CDR1 ENHRY, CDR2 SYGVKD. V lost 6 bases and J lost 4, with 15 bases in between. CDR3 residues: CAIRGNRASYGYTF. In DNA, the CDR3 is TGTGCCATCAGGGGGAACAGGGCATCCTATGGCTACACCTTC.

This clonotype was counted at least ten times. V and J are TRBV20-1 and TRBJ2-7; 9 positions agree with TRBD2. The CDR3 has 13 amino acids. CDR1 is DFQATT, CDR2 SNEGSKA, per germline (reference sequence). CDR3 bases: TGCAGCCCGGCGAGGACTAGCGCCTACGAGCAGTACTTC. Translation: CSPARTSAYEQYF.

This clonotype was observed many times. The CDR3 coding sequence is TGTGCCAGCAGTTACAAGTACCCCGACAGAGACGTGGAGACCCAGTACTTC. Translated: CASSYKYPDRDVETQYF. The chain employs TRBV6-2 or TRBV6-3 and TRBJ2-5, with D possibly being TRBD1 (5 bases). Trimming left V 2 bases short and J 5 bases short, with 21 bases between. CDR3 length equals 17 residues. Germline V CDR1 and CDR2: MNHEY, SVGEGT.

About this clonotype itself: A read error may produce the germline difference seen at one junction end. This chain uses TRBV9 with TRBJ2-3; D unresolved. CDR1 is SGDLS, CDR2 YYNGEE, per germline. This CDR3 has 13 residues. CDR3 loop: CVSSVELVDTQYF. In DNA form, the CDR3 reads TGTGTCAGCAGCGTCGAATTAGTTGATACGCAGTATTTT.

This chain links TRBV7-9 with TRBJ1-2; D is uncertain. The length of the CDR3 is 13 residues. Germline V gene data show CDR1 as SEHNR and CDR2 as FQNEAQ (reference sequence). V shed 6 bases and J shed 6 bases, with 14 bases lying between them. The DNA for the CDR3 is TGTGCCAGCAGAAAGTTAGGTGGGAATGGCTACACCTTC. It specifies CASRKLGGNGYTF.

This clonotype occurred many times. The chain recombines TRBV27 with TRBJ2-1; D is uncertain. Germline lookup yields CDR1 MNHEY and CDR2 SMNVEV (reference sequence). V shed 0 bases and J shed 11 bases, with 8 bases lying between them. The CDR3 loop spans 12 amino acids. The DNA for the CDR3 is TGTGCCAGCAGTTTATCCCCTGGAAAGCAGTTCTTC. The encoded protein is CASSLSPGKQFF.

Only a few counts were recorded for this clonotype. The chain's CDR3 is CASSGTSAESAVNIQYF. In DNA form, the CDR3 reads TGTGCCAGCAGTGGGACTAGCGCCGAGAGTGCGGTAAACATTCAGTACTTC. The J gene is TRBJ2-4, the V gene TRBV9; 10 bases fit TRBD2. V lost 5 bases to trimming and J lost 6 bases; unmatched junction nucleotides: 14. The CDR3 contains 17 residues. CDR1 is SGDLS, CDR2 YYNGEE, per germline. The variable domain in full, completed from reference TRBV9 and TRBJ2-4, reads DSGVTQTPKHLITATGQRVTLRCSPRSGDLSVYWYQQSLDQGLQFLIQYYNGEERAKGNILERFSAQQFPDLHSELNLSSLELGDSALYFCASSGTSAESAVNIQYFGAGTRLSVL.

The V gene is TRBV20-1, the J gene TRBJ2-1, with D possibly being TRBD1 (6 bases). V was clipped by 1 base and J by 6 bases, with 16 bases between them. This CDR3 has 15 amino acids. Germline V gives CDR1 DFQATT, CDR2 SNEGSKA (reference sequence). CDR3 protein: CSARVGSGAGNEQFF. CDR3 DNA: TGCAGTGCTAGAGTCGGGTCAGGGGCGGGCAATGAGCAGTTCTTC.

This clonotype was counted ten times or more. The CDR3 sequence is CASSQNGGQPQHF. The CDR3 DNA reads as TGCGCCAGCAGCCAGAATGGTGGCCAGCCCCAGCATTTT. The chain combines TRBV5-1 with TRBJ1-5; D gene uncertain. Deletions cut 4 bases from V and 7 bases from J, with 12 bases between. There are 13 residues in the CDR3. CDR1 is SGHRS, CDR2 YFSETQ, per germline. The full variable domain, in which reference TRBV5-1 and TRBJ1-5 provide the parts outside the CDR3, is KAGVTQTPRYLIKTRGQQVTLSCSPISGHRSVSWYQQTPGQGLQFLFEYFSETQRNKGNFPGRFSGRQFSNSRSEMNVSTLELGDSALYLCASSQNGGQPQHFGDGTRLSIL.

This clonotype was observed at least ten times. The chain links TRBV12-3 or TRBV12-4 to TRBJ2-3; 11 bases are a match to TRBD1. The CDR3 spans 15 residues. V was pared by 6 bases and J by 4 bases, with 6 bases of the junction left unmatched. CDR3 sequence: CASRPGQGGADTQYF. In DNA, the CDR3 is TGTGCCAGCAGGCCGGGACAGGGGGGGGCAGATACGCAGTATTTT.

This clonotype was seen ten or more times. This chain connects TRBV28 to TRBJ1-4, with 9 positions matching TRBD1. The ends lost 7 bases at V and 8 bases at J; junction bases unmatched: 11. CDR1 and CDR2 (germline): MDHEN, SYDVKM. The CDR3 runs 15 residues. The CDR3 loop reads CASTPRGTGNEKLFF. In DNA, the CDR3 is TGTGCCAGCACCCCTCGCGGGACAGGGAACGAAAAACTGTTTTTT.

Remarks on this clonotype: This could be a read error, since a much larger clone is one nucleotide away. This chain joins TRBV3-1 and TRBJ2-1, with D perhaps matching TRBD1 (5 bases). V lost 1 base to trimming and J lost 5 bases, with 12 bases between them. This CDR3 is 15 amino acids long. CDR1 LGHDT and CDR2 YNNKEL come from the germline V gene (reference sequence). CDR3 DNA sequence: TGTGCCAGCAGCCAAGGGGGCTTTTTAAACAATGAGCAGTTCTTC. The encoded protein is CASSQGGFLNNEQFF.